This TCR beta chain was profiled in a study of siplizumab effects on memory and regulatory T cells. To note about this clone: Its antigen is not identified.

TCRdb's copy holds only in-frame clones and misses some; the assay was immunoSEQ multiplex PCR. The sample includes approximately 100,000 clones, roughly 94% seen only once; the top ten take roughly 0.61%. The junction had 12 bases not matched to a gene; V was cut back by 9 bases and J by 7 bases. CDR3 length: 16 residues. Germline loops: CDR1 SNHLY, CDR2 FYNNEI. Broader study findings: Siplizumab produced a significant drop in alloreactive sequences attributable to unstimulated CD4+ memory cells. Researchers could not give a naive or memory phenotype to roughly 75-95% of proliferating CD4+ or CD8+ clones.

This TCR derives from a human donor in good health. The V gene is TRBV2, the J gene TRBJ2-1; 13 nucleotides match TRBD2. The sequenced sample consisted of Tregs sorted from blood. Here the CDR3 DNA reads TGTGCCAGTCGGACAAAACAACTAGCGGGAGGGAATGAGCAGTTCTTC. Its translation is CASRTKQLAGGNEQFF. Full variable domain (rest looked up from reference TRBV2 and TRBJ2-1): EPEVTQTPSHQVTQMGQEVILRCVPISNHLYFYWYRQILGQKVEFLVSFYNNEISEKSEIFDDQFSVERPDGSNFTLKIRSTKLEDSAMYFCASRTKQLAGGNEQFFGPGTRLTVL.